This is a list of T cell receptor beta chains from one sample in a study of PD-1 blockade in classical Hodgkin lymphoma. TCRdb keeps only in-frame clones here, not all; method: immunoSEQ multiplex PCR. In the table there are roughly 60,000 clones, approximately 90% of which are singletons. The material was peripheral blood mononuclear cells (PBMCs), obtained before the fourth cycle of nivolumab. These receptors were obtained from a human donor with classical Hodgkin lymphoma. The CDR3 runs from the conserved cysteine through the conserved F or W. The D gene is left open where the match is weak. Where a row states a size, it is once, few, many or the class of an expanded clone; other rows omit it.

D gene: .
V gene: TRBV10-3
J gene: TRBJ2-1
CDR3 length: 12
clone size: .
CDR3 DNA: TGTGCCATCAGTTCCGGCGGCCATGAGCAGTTCTTC
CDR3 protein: CAISSGGHEQFF

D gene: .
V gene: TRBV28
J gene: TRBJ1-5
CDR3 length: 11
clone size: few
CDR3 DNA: TGTGCCAGCAGTTTAAGGGCAATTTGGCATTTT
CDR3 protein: CASSLRAIWHF

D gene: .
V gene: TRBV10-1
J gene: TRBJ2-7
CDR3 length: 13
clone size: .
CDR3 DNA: TGCGCCAGCAAAGGTGCAGAGACCTACGAGCAGTACTTC
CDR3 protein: CASKGAETYEQYF

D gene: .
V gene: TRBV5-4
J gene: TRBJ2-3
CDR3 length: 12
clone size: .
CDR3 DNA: TGTGCCAGCAGCTCTCTCGGAGATACGCAGTATTTT
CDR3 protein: CASSSLGDTQYF

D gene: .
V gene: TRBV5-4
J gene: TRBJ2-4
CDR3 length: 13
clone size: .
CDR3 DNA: TGTGCCAGCACCCTGAACTCCGAGAACATTCAGTACTTC
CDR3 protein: CASTLNSENIQYF

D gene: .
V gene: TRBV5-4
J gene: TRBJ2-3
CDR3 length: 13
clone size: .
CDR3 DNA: TGTGCCAGCAGCTTGAGTTCCCCAGATACGCAGTATTTT
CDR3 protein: CASSLSSPDTQYF

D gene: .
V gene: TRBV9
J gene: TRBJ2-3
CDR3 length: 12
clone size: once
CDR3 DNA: TGTGCCAGCAGCGTAGTGGCGGATACGCAGTATTTT
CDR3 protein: CASSVVADTQYF

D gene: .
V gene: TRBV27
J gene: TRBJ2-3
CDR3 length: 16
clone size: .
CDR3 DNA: TGTGCCAGCAGGCCGACCCGGGACACCCGCACAGATACGCAGTATTTT
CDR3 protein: CASRPTRDTRTDTQYF

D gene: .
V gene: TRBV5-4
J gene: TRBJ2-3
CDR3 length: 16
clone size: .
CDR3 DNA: TGTGCCAGCAGCTTGGAGGGAATCTTTAGCACAGATACGCAGTATTTT
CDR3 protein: CASSLEGIFSTDTQYF

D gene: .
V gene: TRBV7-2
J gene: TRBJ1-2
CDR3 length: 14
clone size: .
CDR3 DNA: TGTGCCAGCAGCTTAGACCGAGCGTACTATGGCTACACCTTC
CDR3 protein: CASSLDRAYYGYTF

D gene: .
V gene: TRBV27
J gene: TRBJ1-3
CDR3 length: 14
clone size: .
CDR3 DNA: TGTGCCAACCTAAAGAGACAGTCTGGAAACACCATATATTTT
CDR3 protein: CANLKRQSGNTIYF

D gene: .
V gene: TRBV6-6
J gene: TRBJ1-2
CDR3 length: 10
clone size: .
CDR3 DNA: TGTGCCAGCCGGGACCGGGGCTACACCTTC
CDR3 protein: CASRDRGYTF

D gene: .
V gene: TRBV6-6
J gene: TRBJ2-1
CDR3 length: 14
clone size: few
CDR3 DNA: TGTGCCAGCAGTTACTGGCCCTCCTACAATGAGCAGTTCTTC
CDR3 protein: CASSYWPSYNEQFF

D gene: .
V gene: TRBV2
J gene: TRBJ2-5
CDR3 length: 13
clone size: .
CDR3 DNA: TGTGCCAGCAGCCGCGACAGTGAAGAGACCCAGTACTTC
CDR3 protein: CASSRDSEETQYF

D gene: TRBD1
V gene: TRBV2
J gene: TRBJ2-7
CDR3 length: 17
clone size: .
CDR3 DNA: TGTGCCAGCAGGACGCCCGGGACAGGATGGATCCCCTACGAGCAGTACTTC
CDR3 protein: CASRTPGTGWIPYEQYF

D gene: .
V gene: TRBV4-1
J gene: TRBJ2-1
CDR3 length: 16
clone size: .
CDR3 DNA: TGCGCCAGCAGCCAAGCGGGTGAGGGGGACTACAATGAGCAGTTCTTC
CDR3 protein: CASSQAGEGDYNEQFF

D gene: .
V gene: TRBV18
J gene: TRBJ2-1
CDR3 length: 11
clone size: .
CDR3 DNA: TGTGCCAGCTCCCTGGGAAATGAGCAGTTCTTC
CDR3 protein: CASSLGNEQFF

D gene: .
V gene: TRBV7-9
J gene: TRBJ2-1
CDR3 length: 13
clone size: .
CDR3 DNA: TGTGCCAGCAGCTCCCGGACAATCGATGAGCAGTTCTTC
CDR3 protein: CASSSRTIDEQFF

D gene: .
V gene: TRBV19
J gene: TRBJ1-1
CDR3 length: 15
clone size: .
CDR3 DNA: TGTGCCAGTAGTATAGACCCTGGGGGGTCCACTGAAGCTTTCTTT
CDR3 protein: CASSIDPGGSTEAFF

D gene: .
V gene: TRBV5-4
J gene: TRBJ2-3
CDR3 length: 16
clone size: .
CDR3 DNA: TGTGCCAGCAGCTTCGAACCAGGGATACCCACAGATACGCAGTATTTT
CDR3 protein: CASSFEPGIPTDTQYF

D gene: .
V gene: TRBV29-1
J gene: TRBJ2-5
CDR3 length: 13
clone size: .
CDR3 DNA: TGCAGCGTTGCTCAACCGCTACTAGAGACCCAGTACTTC
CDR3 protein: CSVAQPLLETQYF

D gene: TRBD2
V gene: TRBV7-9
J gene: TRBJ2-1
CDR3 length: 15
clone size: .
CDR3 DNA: TGTGCCAGCAGCTCAGTAGCGGGAGGGCTCCATGAGCAGTTCTTC
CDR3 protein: CASSSVAGGLHEQFF